The 10 T cell receptor beta chains below were found in one sample sequenced in a study of T cell changes during pregnancy in multiple sclerosis. TCRdb's table, derived via immunoSEQ multiplex PCR, lists solely in-frame clones and lacks some. The sample lists about 47,000 clones; about 92% were seen once. This specimen consisted of peripheral blood, obtained in the third trimester of pregnancy. These receptors were taken from a female donor with multiple sclerosis, enrolled in a pregnancy study.

The genes are TRBV7-2 and TRBJ1-1, with no clear D. CDR1 is SGHTA and CDR2 is FQGNSA in the germline V gene. Trimming stripped 3 bases from V and 2 bases from J, with 7 bases between. The CDR3 length is 13 residues. In DNA, the CDR3 is TGTGCCAGCAGCTTGGGGAGAAACACTGAAGCTTTCTTT. This encodes CASSLGRNTEAFF.

This chain connects TRBV27 to TRBJ2-5; 14 bases are a match to TRBD2. CDR3 size: 17 residues. V lost 5 bases to trimming and J lost 6 bases; unmatched junction nucleotides: 11. Germline CDR1 MNHEY, CDR2 SMNVEV (reference sequence). DNA for the CDR3: TGTGCCAGCAGTCTTTCTTGGACTAGCGGGAGGCGGAAGACCCAGTACTTC. Translation gives CASSLSWTSGRRKTQYF.

The rearrangement links TRBV4-3 to TRBJ1-2; 9 bases are a match to TRBD1. The CDR3 runs to 17 residues. The V segment lost 0 bases and the J segment 3 bases; nucleotides outside the gene matches: 8. Germline CDR1 and CDR2: LGHNA and YSLEER. As DNA, the CDR3 is TGCGCCAGCAGCCAAGATATGGGACAGGGACCCCACTATGGCTACACCTTC. This encodes CASSQDMGQGPHYGYTF.

The chain joins TRBV5-1 to TRBJ1-3, with 9 bases that match TRBD1. From germline, CDR1 is SGHRS and CDR2 YFSETQ. The V segment lost 4 bases and the J segment 4 bases; nucleotides outside the gene matches: 6. The CDR3 extends over 15 amino acids. The CDR3 nucleotides read TGCGCCAGCAGCCCGGGGACAGGGACAGGAAACACCATATATTTT. The encoded protein is CASSPGTGTGNTIYF.

The chain joins TRBV19 to TRBJ1-5, with D perhaps matching TRBD1 (5 bases). The germline V gene has CDR1 LNHDA and CDR2 SQIVND (reference sequence). Trimming removed 7 bases from V and 6 bases from J, with 16 bases in between. The CDR3 contains 14 residues. The CDR3 DNA is TGTGCCAGTACCCCACAAGGGGCCGGTCAGCCCCAGCATTTT. It codes for CASTPQGAGQPQHF.

V and J are TRBV7-3 and TRBJ2-3; D is uncertain. This CDR3 is 13 amino acids long. The germline V gene has CDR1 SGHTA and CDR2 FQGTGA. V lost 5 bases and J lost 4, with 10 bases in between. DNA for the CDR3: TGTGCCAGCAGCGCAGTCGGGTCAGATACGCAGTATTTT. It is translated as CASSAVGSDTQYF.

This clone appeared a single time. The chain has TRBV5-8 and TRBJ2-1, with 8 bases matching TRBD2. Germline values: CDR1 SGHTS, CDR2 YDEGEE. The V segment lost 3 bases and the J segment 3 bases; nucleotides outside the gene matches: 11. The CDR3 has 17 residues. The CDR3 sequence: CASSSTTGLVVYNEQFF. In DNA, the CDR3 is TGTGCCAGCAGCTCTACCACGGGACTAGTCGTCTACAATGAGCAGTTCTTC.

V is TRBV19 and J is TRBJ2-5, with D perhaps TRBD2 (7 bases). This CDR3 is 14 amino acids long. Germline V lookup: CDR1 LNHDA, CDR2 SQIVND (reference sequence). The V end was cut by 6 bases, the J end by 4 bases, with 15 bases between. Written as DNA, the CDR3 is TGTGCCAGTAGCTACCGGGGGGCTGCAGAGACCCAGTACTTC. Its protein product is CASSYRGAAETQYF.

J is TRBJ2-2 and V is TRBV29-1; no reliable D call. Germline CDR1 and CDR2: SQVTM and ANQGSEA. The CDR3 covers 12 residues. The germline V and J ends were trimmed by 5 bases and 2 bases, with 6 bases remaining between them. The CDR3: CSVSTNTGELFF. The CDR3 DNA reads as TGCAGCGTTAGCACTAACACCGGGGAGCTGTTTTTT.

The chain is built from TRBV7-3 and TRBJ2-5; TRBD2 agrees at 9 bases. The CDR3 totals 14 residues. Trimming took 5 bases from V and 7 from J; bases not matched to a gene: 8. Germline values: CDR1 SGHTA, CDR2 FQGTGA. The CDR3 protein is CASSTSGGPGTQYF. As DNA, the CDR3 is TGTGCCAGCAGCACAAGCGGGGGGCCCGGGACCCAGTACTTC.